Listed here are 16 T cell receptor beta chains from one sample, sequenced in a study of cytotoxic CD8 clonotypes in ibrutinib-treated CLL. Assay used: immunoSEQ multiplex PCR; TCRdb lists only in-frame clones, some missing. The table has a few hundred thousand clones, around four fifths seen once. Sequenced material: PBMCs, taken before ibrutinib treatment. The origin of the receptors is a human donor with chronic lymphocytic leukemia.

This rearrangement joins TRBV15 to TRBJ2-7; 9 nucleotides agree with TRBD1. V trimming: 0 bases; J trimming: 4 bases; junction bases outside the gene matches: 13. CDR1 is LNHNV, CDR2 YYDKDF, per germline (reference sequence). This CDR3 contains 18 residues. DNA of the CDR3: TGTGCCACCAGCAGAGAGTTCCCCGGGACAGGGCATGATTACGAGCAGTACTTC. It specifies CATSREFPGTGHDYEQYF.

This chain's CDR3 is CSALQGNTEAFF. The CDR3 region has the DNA TGCAGCGCTTTACAGGGGAACACTGAAGCTTTCTTT. The chain combines TRBV29-1 with TRBJ1-1; D may be TRBD1 (6 bases). The ends were cut back, 7 bases at V and 1 base at J, with 10 bases in the middle. CDR3 length: 12 amino acids. Germline CDR1 is SQVTM and CDR2 is ANQGSEA.

The gene calls are TRBV27 and TRBJ1-3; 9 bases are shared with TRBD1. The germline CDR1 and CDR2 sequences are MNHEY and SMNVEV (reference sequence). CDR3 length: 15 residues. The trim removed 6 bases at V and 1 base at J, leaving 4 bases unmatched. Here the CDR3 reads CASSAQGASGNTIYF. The CDR3 nucleotides read TGTGCCAGCAGCGCACAGGGGGCTTCTGGAAACACCATATATTTT.

The rearrangement links TRBV7-9 to TRBJ2-2, with 9 bases identical to TRBD1. Germline CDR1 is SEHNR and CDR2 is FQNEAQ (reference sequence). The CDR3 is 17 residues long. Unmatched junction bases numbered 9, after V lost 4 bases and J lost 3 bases. In DNA form, the CDR3 reads TGTGCCAGCAGCTCAAGTCCCGGGACAGGGTACACCGGGGAGCTGTTTTTT. This sequence encodes CASSSSPGTGYTGELFF.

This chain joins TRBV5-1 and TRBJ2-1; 12 positions agree with TRBD2. With 4 bases clipped from V and 6 bases from J, the junction kept 5 bases outside the gene matches. CDR1 and CDR2 from the germline V gene are SGHRS and YFSETQ. CDR3 length: 15 residues. In DNA, the CDR3 is TGCGCCAGCAGCCAAGGACTAGCGGGAACCAATGAGCAGTTCTTC. This sequence encodes CASSQGLAGTNEQFF.

This sequence joins TRBV7-2 and TRBJ2-7, with 7 bases lining up with TRBD2. CDR1 and CDR2 from the germline V gene are SGHTA and FQGNSA. J gave up 7 bases and V 1 base, and 7 bases lay outside the gene matches. The CDR3 sequence is 14 residues long. DNA of the CDR3: TGTGCCAGCAGCTTAGAACTAGCGTTGCGAGAGCAGTACTTC. It specifies CASSLELALREQYF.

The V call is TRBV6-5, the J call TRBJ1-2, with a possible D match to TRBD1 (6 bases). The germline gives CDR1 MNHEY, CDR2 SVGAGI. There are 14 residues in the CDR3. Trimming took off 2 bases at V and 7 bases at J, with 14 bases between the two ends. CDR3 residues: CASSYSTGFGGYTF. The DNA of the CDR3 is TGTGCCAGCAGTTACAGCACAGGGTTCGGTGGCTACACCTTC.

The chain is built from TRBV7-9 and TRBJ2-1; D gene ambiguous. The germline CDR1 and CDR2 sequences are SEHNR and FQNEAQ (reference sequence). V lost 1 base and J 7 bases, leaving 2 bases between the germline ends. CDR3 length equals 11 residues. The CDR3 loop reads CASSLGNEQFF. CDR3 coding DNA: TGTGCCAGCAGCTTAGGTAATGAGCAGTTCTTC.

This chain connects TRBV7-9 to TRBJ2-7; TRBD1 matches 7 bases. This CDR3 is built from 14 residues. CDR1 and CDR2 (germline): SEHNR, FQNEAQ (reference sequence). V lost 1 base and J lost 5; bases outside the gene matches: 5. CDR3 in DNA: TGTGCCAGCAGCTTAGGAGGGGGCGGCCACGAGCAGTACTTC. Protein: CASSLGGGGHEQYF.

DNA for the CDR3: TGTGCCACCAGCAGAGATTGGCGAAATGAGCAGTTCTTC. Protein sequence: CATSRDWRNEQFF. The chain has TRBV15 and TRBJ2-1; no clear D. CDR1 and CDR2 from the germline V gene are LNHNV and YYDKDF (reference sequence). This CDR3 region has 13 residues. Deletions cut 0 bases from V and 7 bases from J, with 7 bases between.

This rearrangement joins TRBV19 to TRBJ1-5; perhaps TRBD1 as D (6 bases). The CDR3 runs to 16 residues. Germline values: CDR1 LNHDA, CDR2 SQIVND (reference sequence). Between the trimmed V and J ends, which lost 5 bases and 0 bases, there was a span of 14 bases. CDR3 nucleotides: TGTGCCAGTAGTGTCGGCAGGGGATATAGCAATCAGCCCCAGCATTTT. Translation gives CASSVGRGYSNQPQHF.

This chain uses TRBV4-1 with TRBJ2-5; no reliable D call. V lost 1 base and J 4 bases, leaving 13 bases between the germline ends. This CDR3 contains 15 residues. Germline loops: CDR1 MGHRA, CDR2 YSYEKL. The CDR3 protein is CASSQVSRSGETQYF. The CDR3 nucleotides are TGCGCCAGCAGCCAAGTTTCCAGGTCGGGAGAGACCCAGTACTTC.

The V and J genes are TRBV4-2 and TRBJ2-7; possible D gene TRBD2, 6 bases. V lost 4 bases and J 4 bases, leaving 17 bases between the germline ends. The V gene's germline CDR1 is LGHNA and CDR2 YNFKEQ. CDR3 length: 15 residues. CDR3 loop: CASSPSVEGYYEQYF. The CDR3 DNA is TGTGCCAGCAGCCCCTCCGTGGAGGGTTATTACGAGCAGTACTTC.

The rearrangement links TRBV7-3 to TRBJ1-6; possibly TRBD1 for D (6 bases). Germline V CDR1 and CDR2: SGHTA, FQGTGA. V was pared by 2 bases and J by 7 bases, with 15 bases between. The CDR3 is 16 amino acids. The CDR3 reads CASSLWGRVWNSPLHF. The CDR3 bases are TGTGCCAGCAGCTTATGGGGGCGTGTTTGGAATTCACCCCTCCACTTT.

J is TRBJ2-3 and V is TRBV5-6; D could derive from TRBD1 or TRBD2 (6 bases each). The CDR3 has 15 residues. The germline gives CDR1 SGHDT, CDR2 YYEEEE. V dropped 5 bases and J dropped 2 bases, with 15 bases sitting between them. This CDR3 reads CASREGHLFTDTQYF. The CDR3 DNA follows: TGTGCCAGCAGGGAGGGACATTTGTTCACAGATACGCAGTATTTT.

The chain recombines TRBV9 with TRBJ2-2; D possibly corresponds to TRBD1 (5 bases). CDR3 size: 13 residues. V lost 2 bases and J lost 8, with 10 bases in between. Looked up from germline, CDR1 is SGDLS and CDR2 is YYNGEE. The CDR3 region has the DNA TGTGCCAGCAGCGTTCAGGGATCTGGGGAGCTGTTTTTT. Translated: CASSVQGSGELFF.